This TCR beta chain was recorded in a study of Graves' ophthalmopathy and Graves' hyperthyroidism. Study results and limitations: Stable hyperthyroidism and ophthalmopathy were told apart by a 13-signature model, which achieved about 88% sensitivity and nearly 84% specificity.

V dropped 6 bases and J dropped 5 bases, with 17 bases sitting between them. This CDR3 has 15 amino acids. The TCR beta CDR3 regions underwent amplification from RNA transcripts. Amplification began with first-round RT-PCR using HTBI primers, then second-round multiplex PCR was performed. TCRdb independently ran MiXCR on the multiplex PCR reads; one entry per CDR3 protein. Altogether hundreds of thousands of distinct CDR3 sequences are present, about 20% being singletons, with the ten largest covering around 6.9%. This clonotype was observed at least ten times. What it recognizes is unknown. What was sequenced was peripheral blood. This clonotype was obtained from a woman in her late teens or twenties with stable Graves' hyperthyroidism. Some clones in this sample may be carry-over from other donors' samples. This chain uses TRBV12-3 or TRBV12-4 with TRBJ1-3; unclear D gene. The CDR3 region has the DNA TGTGCCAGCAGGGGTCACAGCCAAGACAGAAACACCATATATTTT. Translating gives CASRGHSQDRNTIYF.